Presented here are 2 T cell receptor beta chains from one specimen sequenced in a study of T cells after yellow fever vaccination. TCRdb reprocessed the 5' RACE reads with MiXCR, giving one entry per CDR3 protein. The repertoire holds some 260,000 distinct CDR3 sequences, over 4.5% seen once, with roughly 3.4% in the top ten. The starting material was CD4+ T cells sorted from PBMCs, obtained on the day of the yellow fever booster vaccination. The source is a man aged 18 to 35 who received the YFV17D yellow fever vaccine.

The CDR3 loop is CAISESGGGYGYTF. The CDR3 coding sequence is TGTGCCATCAGTGAGTCGGGGGGAGGCTATGGCTACACCTTC. The V and J genes are TRBV10-3 and TRBJ1-2; a weak D match, TRBD1 (5 bases). The germline V gene has CDR1 ENHRY and CDR2 SYGVKD. V was pared by 0 bases and J by 4 bases, with 9 bases between. CDR3 length: 14 amino acids.

This clonotype was counted many times. The chain is built from TRBV28 and TRBJ1-1; a weak D match, TRBD1 (5 bases). The CDR3 extends over 12 amino acids. Germline V gene lookup returns CDR1 MDHEN and CDR2 SYDVKM. The ends were cut back, 6 bases at V and 7 bases at J, with 12 bases in the middle. CDR3 residues: CASSSLRVEAFF. CDR3 DNA: TGTGCCAGCAGCTCGCTCAGGGTTGAAGCTTTCTTT.